This TCR beta chain was identified in a study of T cell changes during pregnancy in multiple sclerosis. The CDR3 spans 14 residues. Trimming removed 3 bases from V and 1 base from J, with 9 bases in between. Germline-derived CDR1 and CDR2 are SGHAT and FQDESV (reference sequence). Method: immunoSEQ multiplex PCR; TCRdb's copy keeps in-frame clones and lacks some. The sample holds about 84,000 clones, over 85% seen once. This clone was detected only a few times. The chain employs TRBV11-1 and TRBJ1-1; D not resolved. Specimen: peripheral blood, collected in the second trimester of pregnancy. This TCR was recovered from a female donor in good health, enrolled as a control in a pregnancy study. CDR3 sequence reads: CASSFPGTNTEAFF. The CDR3 region has the DNA TGTGCCAGCAGCTTTCCAGGAACGAACACTGAAGCTTTCTTT.